The 12 T cell receptor beta chains presented below share a single source sample, sequenced in a study of T cell responses to AZD1222 COVID-19 vaccine (dated by TCRdb to about 2021). Libraries were built with the immunoSEQ multiplex PCR assay. The table was pulled from immuneACCESS by TCRdb, which kept in-frame rearrangements only. Such tables lose some clones; where checked, under half of the loss comes from unresolved V genes, and the rest has no known cause. The sample data list some 200,000 clones, and just under 90% of these were observed just once. The ten largest clonotypes hold 6.1% of the sample. Sample time point, as interpreted from the label and publication: baseline before first vaccination. Sample: peripheral blood, taken on day 0 of AZD1222 vaccination. The source of these receptors is an adult in good health.

J is TRBJ1-2 and V is TRBV3-1 (or the pseudogene TRBV3-2); the D is unclear. The CDR3 spans 16 residues. The V gene's germline CDR1 is LGHDT and CDR2 YNNKEL (reference sequence). V lost 4 bases and J lost 4, with 19 bases in between. CDR3 DNA: TGTGCCAGCAGCCCGCGGGTGCCCATACGAGGCTATGGCTACACCTTC. Translation gives CASSPRVPIRGYGYTF.

This chain connects TRBV4-1 to TRBJ2-7; 10 nucleotides align to TRBD1. Germline loops: CDR1 MGHRA, CDR2 YSYEKL. Trimming at V came to 0 bases and at J to 7 bases, leaving 6 bases not matched to a gene. The CDR3 covers 15 residues. CDR3 in amino acids: CASSQDGDRGREQYF. Here the CDR3 DNA reads TGCGCCAGCAGCCAAGATGGGGACAGGGGTCGGGAGCAGTACTTC.

In the case of this clone: Other DNA sequences from this sample encode an identical CDR3 as well. The chain uses TRBV9 and TRBJ1-3; 9 bases align to TRBD1. CDR3 length: 15 residues. V was pared by 3 bases and J by 4 bases, with 5 bases of the junction left unmatched. Looked up from germline, CDR1 is SGDLS and CDR2 is YYNGEE. CDR3 DNA: TGTGCCAGCAGCGGAGGACAGGGGACGGGAAACACCATATATTTT. It is translated as CASSGGQGTGNTIYF.

V is TRBV6-5 and J is TRBJ1-1; TRBD1 matches 9 bases. Germline CDR1 and CDR2: MNHEY and SVGAGI. The V gene end was trimmed by 6 bases and the J gene end by 4 bases; junction bases not matched to a gene: 3. The CDR3 has 13 amino acids. The CDR3 spells CASRTGGGTEAFF. CDR3 sequence (DNA): TGTGCCAGCAGGACAGGGGGAGGCACTGAAGCTTTCTTT.

The sample holds one count of this clone. V and J are TRBV19 and TRBJ1-5, with a possible D match to TRBD1 (5 bases). The V gene lost 0 bases and the J gene lost 11 bases, with 8 bases spanning the gap. Germline-derived CDR1 and CDR2 are LNHDA and SQIVND (reference sequence). The CDR3 sequence is 12 residues long. This chain's CDR3 is CASSIDPGAQHF. In DNA form, the CDR3 reads TGTGCCAGTAGTATAGATCCGGGGGCCCAGCATTTT. The full variable domain, rest sourced from reference TRBV19 and TRBJ1-5, is DGGITQSPKYLFRKEGQNVTLSCEQNLNHDAMYWYRQDPGQGLRLIYYSQIVNDFQKGDIAEGYSVSREKKESFPLTVTSAQKNPTAFYLCASSIDPGAQHFGDGTRLSIL.

This chain uses TRBV10-3 with TRBJ2-5; 9 nucleotides agree with TRBD1. CDR1 ENHRY and CDR2 SYGVKD come from the germline V gene. The junction had 8 bases not matched to a gene; V was cut back by 11 bases and J by 4 bases. The CDR3 loop spans 13 amino acids. The CDR3 protein is CAVRGTGLETQYF. The CDR3 coding sequence is TGTGCCGTCCGGGGGACAGGGTTAGAGACCCAGTACTTC.

The chain couples TRBV3-1 (or the pseudogene TRBV3-2) to TRBJ2-2; 9 bases align to TRBD2. The CDR3 length is 16 residues. Trimming took 2 bases from V and 6 from J; bases not matched to a gene: 7. Germline V gene data show CDR1 as LGHDT and CDR2 as YNNKEL (reference sequence). CDR3 protein: CASSQQRLAGSGELFF. The CDR3 DNA follows: TGTGCCAGCAGCCAACAACGGCTAGCGGGATCCGGGGAGCTGTTTTTT.

This sequence joins TRBV7-2 and TRBJ1-4; D gene uncertain. The CDR3 consists of 13 residues. Germline loops: CDR1 SGHTA, CDR2 FQGNSA. With 6 bases removed from V and 1 base from J, the gap between germline ends came to 6 bases. CDR3 region: CASSRGTNEKLFF. CDR3 nucleotide sequence: TGTGCCAGCAGTAGAGGAACTAATGAAAAACTGTTTTTT.

This clone was observed a handful of times. The chain couples TRBV5-6 to TRBJ1-3, with 9 positions matching TRBD1. This CDR3 is built from 14 residues. Germline CDR1 and CDR2: SGHDT and YYEEEE. Trimming took 4 bases from V and 2 from J; bases not matched to a gene: 1. CDR3 DNA sequence: TGTGCCAGCAGCCGGGACAGGGCTGGAAACACCATATATTTT. It is translated as CASSRDRAGNTIYF.

The V and J genes are TRBV30 and TRBJ1-4; D remains ambiguous. The V gene lost 0 bases and the J gene lost 2 bases, with 4 bases spanning the gap. The CDR3 runs to 13 residues. Per germline, CDR1 GTSNPN and CDR2 SVGIG (reference sequence). The chain's CDR3 is CAWSVQTNEKLFF. In nucleotides, the CDR3 is TGTGCCTGGAGTGTACAGACTAATGAAAAACTGTTTTTT.

The rearrangement uses TRBV7-2 and TRBJ2-3; D tentatively reads TRBD1 or TRBD2 (5 bases each). Trimming stripped 5 bases from V and 0 bases from J, with 9 bases between. Germline values: CDR1 SGHTA, CDR2 FQGNSA. This CDR3 comprises 14 residues. The CDR3 DNA follows: TGTGCCAGCAGCAACCGGGGCAGCACAGATACGCAGTATTTT. Translating gives CASSNRGSTDTQYF.

The J gene is TRBJ1-4, the V gene TRBV7-2, with 7 positions matching TRBD1. Germline trimming cut 6 bases from V and 2 bases from J; bases unmatched to any gene: 3. The germline CDR1 and CDR2 sequences are SGHTA and FQGNSA. This CDR3 contains 14 residues. The DNA for the CDR3 is TGTGCCAGCAGACAACAGGGGACTAATGAAAAACTGTTTTTT. This encodes CASRQQGTNEKLFF.